The rows below give T cell receptor beta chains drawn from one sample of a study of patients and donors after allogeneic stem cell transplantation. TCRdb re-called the RT-PCR reads through MiXCR, storing one row per CDR3 protein. The top ten hold less than 8.5% of the sample, which has approximately 430,000 distinct CDR3 sequences, approximately 16% seen once. The specimen sequenced was blood, either unsorted or a sorted T cell fraction (not recorded which). Every receptor here comes from a human donor who was either an allogeneic HSCT recipient or a stem cell or donor lymphocyte infusion donor (not recorded which). It is not recorded whose cells these are; they may come from a transplant donor. The CDR3 runs from the conserved cysteine through the conserved F or W. The D gene is left open where the match is weak. The size entry is marked missing in some rows and otherwise reads once, few, many or a size class.

CDR3aa	CDR3nt	abundance	d_gene	v_gene	j_gene
CASSESYDTQYF	TGTGCCAGCAGTGAGTCGTACGATACGCAGTATTTT	many	NA	TRBV2	TRBJ2-3
CASSWGTSGRGHEQFF	TGTGCCAGCAGTTGGGGGACTAGCGGGAGAGGTCATGAGCAGTTCTTC	few	TRBD2	TRBV5-5	TRBJ2-1
CASSERVAGLGEKLFF	TGTGCCAGCAGTGAAAGAGTGGCGGGGCTGGGTGAAAAACTGTTTTTT	NA	NA	TRBV2	TRBJ1-4
CASIPSGRRNEQFF	TGTGCCAGTATTCCTAGCGGGAGGAGGAATGAGCAGTTCTTC	few	TRBD2	TRBV19	TRBJ2-1
CASRDSYYNEQFF	TGTGCCAGCAGGGACAGTTACTACAATGAGCAGTTCTTC	few	NA	TRBV2	TRBJ2-1
CASSRGHEQYF	TGTGCCAGCTCCAGGGGGCACGAGCAGTACTTC	few	TRBD1	TRBV6-2/TRBV6-3	TRBJ2-7
CASSLRRRGPSGELFF	TGTGCCAGCAGCTTACGGCGAAGGGGGCCCTCCGGGGAGCTGTTTTTT	few	TRBD1	TRBV7-9	TRBJ2-2
CASSQGDGRTSYNEQFF	TGCGCCAGCAGCCAAGGAGATGGGCGGACTTCCTACAATGAGCAGTTCTTC	few	NA	TRBV4-1	TRBJ2-1
CASRGQGASYGYTF	TGTGCCAGCAGGGGACAGGGGGCTTCCTATGGCTACACCTTC	NA	TRBD1	TRBV12-3/TRBV12-4	TRBJ1-2
CASSLGGGRGPQHF	TGTGCCAGCAGCTTAGGTGGAGGCAGGGGGCCCCAGCATTTT	NA	NA	TRBV7-9	TRBJ1-5
CASTPDLGPDTQYF	TGTGCCAGCACCCCAGATCTCGGACCAGATACGCAGTATTTT	few	NA	TRBV12-3/TRBV12-4	TRBJ2-3
CSARDLGSSYNEQFF	TGCAGTGCTAGAGATTTAGGGAGCTCCTACAATGAGCAGTTCTTC	NA	NA	TRBV20-1	TRBJ2-1
CASSLVGTAGNTIYF	TGTGCCAGCAGCTTAGTAGGTACAGCTGGAAACACCATATATTTT	few	NA	TRBV7-2	TRBJ1-3
CASSTTGRNQRQHF	TGTGCCAGCAGCACCACAGGGAGGAATCAGCGCCAGCATTTT	NA	NA	TRBV7-2	TRBJ1-5
CASTLPWETEAFF	TGTGCCAGCACCCTCCCGTGGGAGACTGAAGCTTTCTTT	many	NA	TRBV5-6	TRBJ1-1
CASGWSGNTEAFF	TGTGCTAGTGGCTGGTCGGGTAACACTGAAGCTTTCTTT	NA	NA	TRBV12-5	TRBJ1-1
CSAWDLTTDTQYF	TGCAGTGCGTGGGACTTAACTACAGATACGCAGTATTTT	many	NA	TRBV20-1	TRBJ2-3
CASSLAGTGASYEQYF	TGTGCCAGCAGCTTGGCCGGGACAGGGGCGTCCTACGAGCAGTACTTC	NA	TRBD1	TRBV7-9	TRBJ2-7
CASSRRRAGDYEQYF	TGTGCCAGCAGCCGCCGCAGAGCGGGGGACTACGAGCAGTACTTC	NA	TRBD2	TRBV12-3/TRBV12-4	TRBJ2-7
CASIQGSPGQSYEQYF	TGTGCCAGCATACAAGGGAGCCCGGGACAGTCATACGAGCAGTACTTC	few	TRBD1	TRBV6-1	TRBJ2-7
CASSTRDRANSPLHF	TGTGCCAGCAGCACCCGGGACAGGGCGAATTCACCCCTCCACTTT	few	TRBD1	TRBV9	TRBJ1-6
CASSLRWDTDTQYF	TGTGCCAGCAGCCTGCGGTGGGACACAGATACGCAGTATTTT	many	NA	TRBV3-1	TRBJ2-3
CASSLPVNYGYTF	TGTGCCAGCAGCTTACCAGTGAACTATGGCTACACCTTC	NA	NA	TRBV7-3	TRBJ1-2
CASSQVNWDFYEQYF	TGTGCCAGCAGCCAAGTCAATTGGGATTTCTACGAGCAGTACTTC	NA	NA	TRBV3-1	TRBJ2-7
CATNGQGKATEAFF	TGTGCCACCAACGGACAGGGGAAGGCTACTGAAGCTTTCTTT	many	TRBD1	TRBV15	TRBJ1-1
CATRTVKNTEAFF	TGTGCCACCAGGACAGTTAAAAACACTGAAGCTTTCTTT	few	NA	TRBV24-1	TRBJ1-1
CASSLLLSNTEAFF	TGTGCCAGCAGCTTACTACTCTCCAACACTGAAGCTTTCTTT	NA	NA	TRBV7-8	TRBJ1-1
CAISSGDPRLNTEAFF	TGTGCCATCAGTAGTGGGGATCCTAGACTCAACACTGAAGCTTTCTTT	NA	NA	TRBV10-3	TRBJ1-1
CATGRSSYEQYF	TGTGCCACCGGTCGTAGCTCCTACGAGCAGTACTTC	NA	NA	TRBV24-1	TRBJ2-7
CASSLGHGYGYTF	TGTGCCAGCAGCTTAGGACACGGCTATGGCTACACCTTC	few	NA	TRBV7-3	TRBJ1-2
CSAHGPGQSNTGELFF	TGCAGTGCCCATGGCCCGGGACAGTCGAACACCGGGGAGCTGTTTTTT	few	TRBD1	TRBV20-1	TRBJ2-2
CASSLGVGAQHF	TGTGCCAGCAGCTTAGGGGTGGGAGCCCAGCATTTT	NA	NA	TRBV11-2	TRBJ1-5
CASSMSPGHGYTF	TGTGCCAGCAGCATGAGTCCGGGCCATGGCTACACCTTC	NA	NA	TRBV7-9	TRBJ1-2
CATRPAGFKNIQYF	TGTGCCACCCGCCCTGCAGGGTTCAAAAACATTCAGTACTTC	few	NA	TRBV7-9	TRBJ2-4
CASSLSSGGAPQYF	TGTGCCAGCAGCTTATCTAGCGGGGGGGCCCCGCAGTACTTC	many	TRBD2	TRBV7-2	TRBJ2-7
CASSSGGVLPTKNIQYF	TGTGCCAGCAGCTCGGGGGGGGTTTTACCGACCAAAAACATTCAGTACTTC	NA	TRBD2	TRBV7-9	TRBJ2-4
CSAGQDTDTQYF	TGCAGCGCCGGACAGGACACAGATACGCAGTATTTT	many	TRBD1	TRBV20-1	TRBJ2-3
CSAPQGLYGYTF	TGCAGTGCTCCGCAGGGACTCTATGGCTACACCTTC	few	NA	TRBV20-1	TRBJ1-2
CASSYTRPGTSNSPLHF	TGTGCCAGCAGTTATACCCGACCGGGAACCTCTAATTCACCCCTCCACTTT	NA	NA	TRBV6-9	TRBJ1-6
CASSQTTTTFNEQFF	TGTGCCAGCAGCCAAACTACCACCACATTCAATGAGCAGTTCTTC	few	NA	TRBV7-9	TRBJ2-1
CASSQDGGAGGYNEQFF	TGCGCCAGCAGCCAAGATGGTGGGGCAGGGGGCTACAATGAGCAGTTCTTC	many	TRBD1	TRBV4-3	TRBJ2-1
CASSVSGMGQPQHF	TGTGCCAGCAGTGTTTCAGGGATGGGTCAGCCCCAGCATTTT	NA	NA	TRBV6-1	TRBJ1-5
CASSPEYYRDTEAFF	TGTGCCAGCAGCCCTGAATATTACAGGGACACTGAAGCTTTCTTT	few	NA	TRBV7-2	TRBJ1-1
CSVEVSGGATDTQYF	TGCAGCGTTGAGGTTAGCGGGGGGGCCACAGATACGCAGTATTTT	NA	TRBD2	TRBV29-1	TRBJ2-3
CSAPRPTWDGYTF	TGCAGTGCCCCTCGACCCACGTGGGATGGCTACACCTTC	NA	NA	TRBV20-1	TRBJ1-2
CASSRVGGGTDTQYF	TGTGCCAGCAGCCGAGTCGGGGGCGGGACAGATACGCAGTATTTT	NA	NA	TRBV7-2	TRBJ2-3
CASSPDSMKETQYF	TGCGCCAGCAGCCCGGACAGCATGAAGGAGACCCAGTACTTC	many	NA	TRBV5-1	TRBJ2-5
CATSDIAGGRGEQFF	TGTGCCACCAGTGATATCGCGGGAGGCCGAGGGGAGCAGTTCTTC	many	TRBD2	TRBV24-1	TRBJ2-1
CASSVKTGGYTGELFF	TGCGCCAGCAGCGTAAAGACAGGGGGGTACACCGGGGAGCTGTTTTTT	NA	TRBD1	TRBV5-1	TRBJ2-2
CASANPAGELFF	TGTGCCAGCGCCAACCCCGCCGGGGAGCTGTTTTTT	few	NA	TRBV11-2	TRBJ2-2
CASRRQVTSYEQYF	TGTGCCAGCAGGAGACAGGTTACCTCCTACGAGCAGTACTTC	many	NA	TRBV27	TRBJ2-7
CASSPEVRRGGGYTF	TGTGCCAGCAGCCCCGAGGTGCGCAGGGGAGGCGGCTACACCTTC	NA	NA	TRBV7-2	TRBJ1-2
CASSPTPPGVRSYEQYF	TGTGCCAGCAGCCCGACCCCCCCAGGGGTGAGGTCCTACGAGCAGTACTTC	NA	NA	TRBV12-3/TRBV12-4	TRBJ2-7
CASSLDLSINTEAFF	TGCGCCAGCAGCTTGGACCTGAGCATTAACACTGAAGCTTTCTTT	many	NA	TRBV5-1	TRBJ1-1
CAISESGQDTLLAKNIQYF	TGTGCCATCAGTGAGTCAGGGCAGGACACCCTCCTCGCCAAAAACATTCAGTACTTC	many	NA	TRBV10-3	TRBJ2-4
CSARPGHGNEKLFF	TGCAGTGCTAGGCCGGGACACGGTAATGAAAAACTGTTTTTT	few	NA	TRBV20-1	TRBJ1-4
CSAREGPTDGYTF	TGCAGTGCTAGAGAGGGACCAACGGATGGCTACACCTTC	few	NA	TRBV20-1	TRBJ1-2
CAWSRDSNQPQHF	TGTGCCTGGTCCCGGGACTCCAATCAGCCCCAGCATTTT	NA	NA	TRBV30	TRBJ1-5
CASSLEDRGTYNEQFF	TGTGCCAGCAGCTTGGAGGACAGGGGTACCTACAATGAGCAGTTCTTC	NA	TRBD1	TRBV11-1	TRBJ2-1
CSARWGNYEQYF	TGCAGTGCTAGGTGGGGAAACTACGAGCAGTACTTC	few	NA	TRBV20-1	TRBJ2-7